One sample yielded the 30 T cell receptor beta chains listed below, sequenced in a study of blood T cell repertoires in COVID-19. Profiling relied on immunoSEQ multiplex PCR, and the TCRdb table lists in-frame clones only, not all of them. Of around 220,000 clones in the sample, approximately 90% were seen once. The sequencing input was PBMCs or T cells enriched from blood (not recorded which). Every receptor here comes from a woman aged 25 to 45 with acute COVID-19.

This chain uses TRBV5-1 with TRBJ2-1; D is ambiguous. The CDR3 is 17 amino acids. V lost 0 bases to trimming and J lost 0 bases, with 13 bases between them. The V gene's germline CDR1 is SGHRS and CDR2 YFSETQ. This CDR3 is CASSLGAGTSSYNEQFF. CDR3 nucleotide sequence: TGCGCCAGCAGCTTGGGGGCAGGTACCAGCTCCTACAATGAGCAGTTCTTC. The variable domain in full, completed from reference TRBV5-1 and TRBJ2-1, reads KAGVTQTPRYLIKTRGQQVTLSCSPISGHRSVSWYQQTPGQGLQFLFEYFSETQRNKGNFPGRFSGRQFSNSRSEMNVSTLELGDSALYLCASSLGAGTSSYNEQFFGPGTRLTVL.

This clone was picked up one time. The chain has TRBV9 and TRBJ2-1; 11 nucleotides match TRBD1. CDR3 length: 15 residues. Per germline, CDR1 SGDLS and CDR2 YYNGEE. The J segment lost 8 bases and the V segment lost 2 bases, leaving 6 bases of the junction unmatched. The CDR3 nucleotides read TGTGCCAGCAGCGTCCGGGACAGGGGGTGGGATGAGCAGTTCTTC. Protein sequence: CASSVRDRGWDEQFF.

Of note for this clone: Other DNA sequences in the same sample also yield this CDR3. V and J are TRBV5-6 and TRBJ1-2; the match to TRBD1 covers 7 bases. CDR1 and CDR2 from the germline V gene are SGHDT and YYEEEE. The CDR3 extends over 13 amino acids. The J segment lost 2 bases and the V segment lost 3 bases, leaving 1 base of the junction unmatched. Here the CDR3 reads CASSSQGNYGYTF. The CDR3 coding sequence is TGTGCCAGCAGCTCACAGGGGAACTATGGCTACACCTTC.

This clone occurred once. The genes are TRBV4-3 and TRBJ2-5; 11 bases fit TRBD2. The CDR3 consists of 16 residues. Germline lookup yields CDR1 LGHNA and CDR2 YSLEER. The V and J ends lost 0 bases and 5 bases, in that order; junction bases with no gene match: 5. This CDR3 is CASSQDWLAGGETQYF. The CDR3 DNA reads as TGCGCCAGCAGCCAAGATTGGCTAGCGGGAGGTGAGACCCAGTACTTC.

V gene TRBV9 combines with J gene TRBJ2-7; no clear D. This CDR3 comprises 14 residues. The germline V gene encodes CDR1 SGDLS and CDR2 YYNGEE. V was pared by 0 bases and J by 5 bases, with 12 bases between. The CDR3 sequence: CASSVVPSAHEQYF. In DNA, the CDR3 is TGTGCCAGCAGCGTAGTCCCCAGCGCCCACGAGCAGTACTTC. Full variable domain (rest looked up from reference TRBV9 and TRBJ2-7): DSGVTQTPKHLITATGQRVTLRCSPRSGDLSVYWYQQSLDQGLQFLIQYYNGEERAKGNILERFSAQQFPDLHSELNLSSLELGDSALYFCASSVVPSAHEQYFGPGTRLTVT.

The chain links TRBV2 to TRBJ2-2; 8 nucleotides align to TRBD2. Germline V CDR1 and CDR2: SNHLY, FYNNEI. Unmatched junction bases numbered 7, after V lost 6 bases and J lost 4 bases. The CDR3 extends over 15 amino acids. The CDR3 sequence: CASRELADITGELFF. CDR3 in DNA: TGTGCCAGCAGGGAACTAGCGGACATCACCGGGGAGCTGTTTTTT.

The chain combines TRBV6-2 or TRBV6-3 with TRBJ2-7; 9 bases line up with TRBD2. The CDR3 is made up of 15 amino acids. Germline V gene data show CDR1 as MNHEY and CDR2 as SVGEGT. V shed 6 bases, J shed 2 bases, and the junction held 8 bases outside the gene matches. CDR3 amino acids: CASSLLAGSAYEQYF. The CDR3, as DNA: TGTGCCAGCAGCCTCCTAGCGGGGTCCGCCTACGAGCAGTACTTC.

This clone came up a few times. This chain joins TRBV11-3 and TRBJ2-1; 9 bases line up with TRBD1. The germline V gene has CDR1 SGHNT and CDR2 YENEEA. There are 16 residues in the CDR3. The V and J ends lost 5 bases and 5 bases, in that order; junction bases with no gene match: 10. The CDR3 DNA is TGTGCCAGCAGCCAATCACCGGGACAGGGACACAATGAGCAGTTCTTC. Amino acids: CASSQSPGQGHNEQFF.

The genes are TRBV6-5 and TRBJ2-1; 7 bases are a match to TRBD1. J gave up 8 bases and V 2 bases, and 3 bases lay outside the gene matches. This CDR3 contains 13 residues. Germline lookup yields CDR1 MNHEY and CDR2 SVGAGI. Written as DNA, the CDR3 is TGTGCCAGCAGTTACGGGACAGTCGATGAGCAGTTCTTC. Encoded protein: CASSYGTVDEQFF.

This rearrangement joins TRBV11-2 to TRBJ1-2; D ambiguous. Looked up from germline, CDR1 is SGHAT and CDR2 is FQNNGV. V lost 5 bases and J 6 bases, leaving 10 bases between the germline ends. This CDR3 region has 12 residues. The CDR3 region is CASSRNSDGYTF. The CDR3 DNA reads as TGTGCCAGCAGCCGCAACTCGGATGGCTACACCTTC.

The chain joins TRBV7-8 to TRBJ2-2, with 7 bases matching TRBD1. The CDR3 has 17 residues. Germline lookup yields CDR1 SGHVS and CDR2 FQNEAQ. J gave up 0 bases and V 5 bases, and 9 bases lay outside the gene matches. DNA of the CDR3: TGTGCCAGCAGCCATGACAGGGTACCCGCGAACACCGGGGAGCTGTTTTTT. Translation gives CASSHDRVPANTGELFF.

The chain has TRBV7-9 and TRBJ1-6, with D hard to call. V was cut by 7 bases and J by 9 bases, with 10 bases left in between. The CDR3 has 12 residues. Germline V lookup: CDR1 SEHNR, CDR2 FQNEAQ (reference sequence). CDR3 coding DNA: TGTGCCAGCACTCGATGGAGTTCACCCCTCCACTTT. It is translated as CASTRWSSPLHF.

The J gene is TRBJ2-2, the V gene TRBV3-1 (or the pseudogene TRBV3-2), with 11 positions matching TRBD1. J lost 6 bases, V lost 0 bases, and 6 bases had no gene match. CDR1 is LGHDT and CDR2 is YNNKEL in the germline V gene (reference sequence). There are 17 residues in the CDR3. Written as DNA, the CDR3 is TGTGCCAGCAGCCAAGATTTCGGACAGGGGGCCTCCGGGGAGCTGTTTTTT. Amino acid sequence: CASSQDFGQGASGELFF.

The chain carries TRBV5-1 and TRBJ2-7, with a weak D call TRBD1 (6 bases). The ends were cut back, 7 bases at V and 1 base at J, with 12 bases in the middle. Germline loops: CDR1 SGHRS, CDR2 YFSETQ. The CDR3 sequence is 13 residues long. The CDR3 DNA sequence: TGCGCCAGCCGTTCAGGGGTGTCCTACGAGCAGTACTTC. Its protein is CASRSGVSYEQYF.

Note on this clone: Relative to the germline gene, one junction end is altered; a read error may explain this. V gene TRBV10-2 combines with J gene TRBJ2-7, with 10 bases lining up with TRBD1. The length of the CDR3 is 11 residues. Germline-derived CDR1 and CDR2 are WSHSY and SAAADI. The CDR3 spells CASSDGTGEVF. CDR3 in DNA: TGCGCCAGCAGTGATGGGACAGGGGAGGTCTTC.

The chain recombines TRBV27 with TRBJ2-5, with 8 bases lining up with TRBD2. V was pared by 2 bases and J by 1 base, with 3 bases of the junction left unmatched. The CDR3 has 15 residues. Looked up from germline, CDR1 is MNHEY and CDR2 is SMNVEV (reference sequence). DNA for the CDR3: TGTGCCAGCAGTTTACTAGCGGGCCCCCAAGAGACCCAGTACTTC. Translated, it gives CASSLLAGPQETQYF.

The V call is TRBV19, the J call TRBJ2-1; D is unresolved. CDR1 is LNHDA, CDR2 SQIVND, per germline (reference sequence). The CDR3 is 12 amino acids. Trimming took 5 bases from V and 7 from J, leaving 9 bases between them. The CDR3 region has the DNA TGTGCCAGTAGTTTCGACAAGAATGAGCAGTTCTTC. Translating it yields CASSFDKNEQFF. Together with reference TRBV19 and TRBJ2-1, the CDR3 gives the full variable domain: DGGITQSPKYLFRKEGQNVTLSCEQNLNHDAMYWYRQDPGQGLRLIYYSQIVNDFQKGDIAEGYSVSREKKESFPLTVTSAQKNPTAFYLCASSFDKNEQFFGPGTRLTVL.

This clone was seen a few times. The chain uses TRBV28 and TRBJ1-5; D is ambiguous. The CDR3 is made up of 13 amino acids. CDR1 is MDHEN, CDR2 SYDVKM, per germline. Trimming cost V 5 bases and J 7 bases, with 12 bases left between them. The CDR3 DNA reads as TGTGCCAGCAGTCCTGCATTACGGCAGCCCCAGCATTTT. Protein product: CASSPALRQPQHF.

This clone has just a few counts. V is TRBV19 and J is TRBJ1-5; D ambiguous. The CDR3 has 14 residues. The V end lost 3 bases, the J end lost 6 bases, and 12 bases lay between the germline ends. Germline CDR1 reads LNHDA; CDR2 reads SQIVND (reference sequence). CDR3 nucleotide sequence: TGTGCCAGTAGTATGTCAGGATTGGGTCAGCCCCAGCATTTT. Encoded protein: CASSMSGLGQPQHF.

The rearrangement uses TRBV27 and TRBJ1-2; a possible D gene is TRBD1 (6 bases). Germline lookup yields CDR1 MNHEY and CDR2 SMNVEV (reference sequence). V was trimmed by 1 base and J by 3 bases, leaving 18 bases between them. This CDR3 comprises 17 residues. In DNA form, the CDR3 reads TGTGCCAGCAGTTTATATGCGGGGGGCGCAAAGGACTATGGCTACACCTTC. It is translated as CASSLYAGGAKDYGYTF.

The chain joins TRBV19 to TRBJ2-7; D is perhaps TRBD1 (5 bases). The CDR3 length is 12 residues. CDR1 is LNHDA and CDR2 is SQIVND in the germline V gene (reference sequence). V shed 8 bases and J shed 3 bases, with 11 bases lying between them. The CDR3 DNA is TGTGCCAGTGGTACAGGCTACTACGAGCAGTACTTC. Residues: CASGTGYYEQYF.

This clone was observed a single time. This sequence joins TRBV6-5 and TRBJ1-2; D may be TRBD1 (6 bases). The CDR3 totals 13 residues. Germline CDR1 and CDR2: MNHEY and SVGAGI. Trimming left V 6 bases short and J 4 bases short, with 12 bases between. The CDR3 loop is CASSPDSTYGYTF. The CDR3 DNA sequence: TGTGCCAGCAGCCCGGACAGCACCTATGGCTACACCTTC.

This rearrangement joins TRBV3-1 (or the pseudogene TRBV3-2) to TRBJ2-1, with TRBD2 identical over 13 bases. The CDR3 spans 17 residues. V shed 1 base, J shed 3 bases, and the junction held 3 bases outside the gene matches. Germline V CDR1 and CDR2: LGHDT, YNNKEL (reference sequence). CDR3 protein: CASSQGGLAGIYNEQFF. CDR3 coding DNA: TGTGCCAGCAGCCAAGGGGGACTAGCGGGGATCTACAATGAGCAGTTCTTC.

This chain connects TRBV19 to TRBJ1-1, with unresolved D. The V and J ends lost 3 bases and 0 bases respectively, with 8 bases between them. The germline V gene has CDR1 LNHDA and CDR2 SQIVND (reference sequence). CDR3 length equals 14 residues. CDR3 protein: CASSIIRVNTEAFF. The CDR3 DNA reads as TGTGCCAGTAGTATCATTAGAGTGAACACTGAAGCTTTCTTT.

The rearrangement links TRBV27 to TRBJ1-5; a weak D match, TRBD1 (5 bases). Germline CDR1 and CDR2: MNHEY and SMNVEV (reference sequence). Trimming removed 6 bases at V and 2 bases at J, with 14 bases between. CDR3 length: 15 residues. The CDR3 is CASSPRWGGNQPQHF. The CDR3 nucleotides are TGTGCCAGCAGCCCGCGCTGGGGGGGCAATCAGCCCCAGCATTTT.

The rearrangement joins TRBV6-5 to TRBJ1-5; D not resolved. The V gene's germline CDR1 is MNHEY and CDR2 SVGAGI. The CDR3 sequence is 14 residues long. V gave up 4 bases and J gave up 4 bases, with 11 bases separating them. The CDR3 here is CASSSGRMNQPQHF. In nucleotides, the CDR3 is TGTGCCAGCAGTTCCGGGAGAATGAATCAGCCCCAGCATTTT.

J is TRBJ2-7 and V is TRBV29-1; 8 positions agree with TRBD2. The germline V gene encodes CDR1 SQVTM and CDR2 ANQGSEA. This CDR3 has 13 amino acids. V shed 5 bases and J 7 bases; nucleotides not matched to a gene: 10. CDR3 bases: TGCAGCGTTTGGCTAGCGGGCCCCCGTGAGCAGTACTTC. As protein: CSVWLAGPREQYF.

The genes are TRBV19 and TRBJ1-2, with a possible D match to TRBD1 (6 bases). The CDR3 has 11 amino acids. The germline V gene encodes CDR1 LNHDA and CDR2 SQIVND (reference sequence). V lost 3 bases and J 8 bases, leaving 7 bases between the germline ends. CDR3 nucleotide sequence: TGTGCCAGTAGTATCCAGGGGGGCTACACCTTC. The encoded protein is CASSIQGGYTF.

This clone was picked up a small number of times. The V gene is TRBV2, the J gene TRBJ2-7; the D gene is possibly TRBD1 (5 bases). V was clipped by 3 bases and J by 6 bases, with 15 bases between them. Germline CDR1 SNHLY, CDR2 FYNNEI. This CDR3 contains 14 residues. The CDR3 coding sequence is TGTGCCAGCAGTGAGGTCCAGGGCTCCAGCGAGCAGTACTTC. Encoded protein: CASSEVQGSSEQYF.

The gene calls are TRBV3-1 (or the pseudogene TRBV3-2) and TRBJ1-1; 8 nucleotides line up with TRBD1. The CDR3 covers 15 residues. V shed 1 base and J 7 bases; nucleotides not matched to a gene: 8. Germline-derived CDR1 and CDR2 are LGHDT and YNNKEL (reference sequence). The CDR3 DNA follows: TGTGCCAGCAGCCAAGTGATGGGACAGGATCTTGAAGCTTTCTTT. It yields the protein CASSQVMGQDLEAFF.